The 22 T cell receptor beta chains listed next were all sequenced from one sample in a study of blood T cell repertoires in COVID-19. Sequencing used immunoSEQ multiplex PCR; TCRdb keeps in-frame clones, though not all of them. Seen here are roughly 240,000 clones, 80% to 90% observed once, and the top ten hold around 4.7%. The sample consisted of peripheral blood. These receptors all stem from a woman between 70 and 85 years old with acute or convalescent COVID-19.

This clone was picked up one time. The V call is TRBV7-2, the J call TRBJ2-7; 12 nucleotides align to TRBD2. The V gene's germline CDR1 is SGHTA and CDR2 FQGNSA. CDR3 size: 16 residues. With V trimmed by 0 bases and J by 3 bases, 3 bases remained unmatched. Here the CDR3 reads CASSLAELAGGYEQYF. The CDR3 nucleotides are TGTGCCAGCAGCTTAGCCGAACTAGCGGGAGGCTACGAGCAGTACTTC.

The J gene is TRBJ1-5, the V gene TRBV6-5; TRBD1 agrees at 10 bases. This CDR3 has 15 amino acids. J was trimmed by 6 bases and V by 5 bases; bases with no gene match: 7. Germline CDR1 is MNHEY and CDR2 is SVGAGI. The CDR3 here is CASSRRQGAGQPQHF. CDR3 nucleotide sequence: TGTGCCAGCAGTCGACGACAGGGGGCTGGTCAGCCCCAGCATTTT.

The chain has TRBV6-5 and TRBJ2-1, with 8 bases lining up with TRBD2. The CDR3 spans 15 residues. Unmatched junction bases numbered 8, after V lost 6 bases and J lost 4 bases. CDR1 MNHEY and CDR2 SVGAGI come from the germline V gene. The CDR3 DNA reads as TGTGCCAGCAGCCCCGGTGCTAGCGGGTACAATGAGCAGTTCTTC. Its protein product is CASSPGASGYNEQFF.

This clone has more than one count but fewer than ten. V is TRBV27 and J is TRBJ1-6, with TRBD1 matching 7 bases. The CDR3 has 15 amino acids. The V gene end was trimmed by 3 bases and the J gene end by 5 bases; junction bases not matched to a gene: 4. Germline V gives CDR1 MNHEY, CDR2 SMNVEV (reference sequence). CDR3: CASSFDRDNNSPLHF. The CDR3 DNA sequence: TGTGCCAGCAGTTTCGACAGGGACAATAATTCACCCCTCCACTTT.

The rearrangement joins TRBV2 to TRBJ1-5, with TRBD1 matching 7 bases. J lost 5 bases, V lost 7 bases, and 5 bases had no gene match. Germline CDR1 SNHLY, CDR2 FYNNEI. This CDR3 is 13 amino acids long. In DNA, the CDR3 is TGTGCCAGCATGTTAGGGGGCCATCAGCCCCAGCATTTT. It is translated as CASMLGGHQPQHF.

This clone was counted once. In DNA form, the CDR3 reads TGCAGCGGGATGGACAGGTGGAGCTACACCTTC. This codes for CSGMDRWSYTF. V gene TRBV29-1 combines with J gene TRBJ1-2; 7 bases map to TRBD1. The length of the CDR3 is 11 residues. The V gene's germline CDR1 is SQVTM and CDR2 ANQGSEA. Trimming removed 7 bases from V and 9 bases from J; junction bases left unmatched: 8.

This CDR3 is CASSAGTGGSGANVLTF. The CDR3 nucleotides read TGCGCCAGCAGCGCCGGGACAGGGGGCTCTGGGGCCAACGTCCTGACTTTC. The chain is built from TRBV4-3 and TRBJ2-6; TRBD1 agrees at 11 bases. Per germline, CDR1 LGHNA and CDR2 YSLEER. V shed 5 bases, J shed 0 bases, and the junction held 3 bases outside the gene matches. The CDR3 is made up of 17 amino acids.

V and J are TRBV6-5 and TRBJ1-3, with D hard to call. Trimming removed 6 bases from V and 0 bases from J, with 12 bases in between. CDR1 is MNHEY, CDR2 SVGAGI, per germline. The CDR3 sequence is 15 residues long. CDR3 bases: TGTGCCAGCAGGTCAGGCCCACACTCTGGAAACACCATATATTTT. Amino acid sequence: CASRSGPHSGNTIYF.

In nucleotides, the CDR3 is TGCGCCAGCAGCCAAGATACCTGGGCAGGGGGTGGCTACACCTTC. This sequence encodes CASSQDTWAGGGYTF. The V call is TRBV4-3, the J call TRBJ1-2, with 7 bases fitting TRBD1. V shed 0 bases, J shed 7 bases, and the junction held 8 bases outside the gene matches. From germline, CDR1 is LGHNA and CDR2 YSLEER. CDR3 length equals 15 residues.

The genes are TRBV7-9 and TRBJ1-2, with 10 bases lining up with TRBD1. J was trimmed by 3 bases and V by 4 bases; bases with no gene match: 5. CDR3 length equals 15 residues. Germline loops: CDR1 SEHNR, CDR2 FQNEAQ (reference sequence). The CDR3 sequence: CASSSGQGQYYGYTF. The CDR3 nucleotides read TGTGCCAGCAGCTCGGGACAGGGGCAGTACTATGGCTACACCTTC.

The V call is TRBV10-3, the J call TRBJ1-2; no firm D call. Per germline, CDR1 ENHRY and CDR2 SYGVKD. This CDR3 is 10 amino acids long. Deletions cut 8 bases from V and 6 bases from J, with 7 bases between. Written as DNA, the CDR3 is TGTGCCATCTTCGGTAATGGCTACACCTTC. It codes for CAIFGNGYTF.

The J gene is TRBJ2-7, the V gene TRBV5-6, with 10 bases matching TRBD1. Germline values: CDR1 SGHDT, CDR2 YYEEEE. The CDR3 is 16 amino acids. The trim removed 0 bases at V and 3 bases at J, leaving 6 bases unmatched. Written as DNA, the CDR3 is TGTGCCAGCAGCTTGGCAGGGACAGGGGCCGACTACGAGCAGTACTTC. Its translation: CASSLAGTGADYEQYF.

J is TRBJ1-5 and V is TRBV6-2 or TRBV6-3; TRBD1 matches at 7 bases. This CDR3 comprises 16 residues. The germline V gene encodes CDR1 MNHEY and CDR2 SVGEGT. J lost 6 bases, V lost 3 bases, and 11 bases had no gene match. The CDR3 nucleotides are TGTGCCAGCAGTTATCCGACAGGGACCATACGTCAGCCCCAGCATTTT. It translates to CASSYPTGTIRQPQHF.

This clone was counted a single time. The chain has TRBV5-6 and TRBJ1-2, with D possibly matching TRBD1 (6 bases). The CDR3 totals 13 residues. The germline V gene encodes CDR1 SGHDT and CDR2 YYEEEE. Trimming shortened V by 0 bases and J by 8 bases, and 11 bases separated the two germline ends. The CDR3: CASSLGQAGGYTF. The DNA of the CDR3 is TGTGCCAGCAGCTTGGGACAGGCAGGAGGCTACACCTTC.

This clone has only a few counts. This chain joins TRBV19 and TRBJ1-6; D is unresolved. Trimming cost V 4 bases and J 7 bases, with 14 bases left between them. Germline assignment: CDR1 LNHDA and CDR2 SQIVND (reference sequence). The CDR3 is 15 residues long. The CDR3 here is CASSKRGSLNSPLHF. Written as DNA, the CDR3 is TGTGCCAGTAGTAAGCGGGGTTCCCTCAATTCACCCCTCCACTTT.

The genes are TRBV6-5 and TRBJ1-6, with TRBD1 identical over 7 bases. The germline V gene encodes CDR1 MNHEY and CDR2 SVGAGI. J gave up 9 bases and V 0 bases, and 2 bases lay outside the gene matches. The CDR3 is 14 residues long. The CDR3 reads CASSYSRGISPLHF. The CDR3 DNA is TGTGCCAGCAGTTACTCCAGGGGGATTTCACCCCTCCACTTT.

The CDR3 sequence: CASSQDMGDAGYTF. Written as DNA, the CDR3 is TGCGCCAGCAGCCAAGATATGGGCGATGCCGGCTACACCTTC. The rearrangement links TRBV4-3 to TRBJ1-2; D gene unclear. This CDR3 region has 14 residues. V was pared by 0 bases and J by 8 bases, with 13 bases between. Germline loops: CDR1 LGHNA, CDR2 YSLEER.

The chain links TRBV13 to TRBJ2-1, with 7 bases aligning to TRBD1. The CDR3 covers 16 residues. Germline CDR1 PRHDT, CDR2 FYEKMQ (reference sequence). V lost 1 base to trimming and J lost 2 bases; unmatched junction nucleotides: 5. This CDR3 reads CASSLVGQLPYNEQFF. The CDR3 nucleotides are TGTGCCAGCAGCTTAGTGGGACAGTTACCCTACAATGAGCAGTTCTTC.

The chain recombines TRBV5-4 with TRBJ2-7; 7 bases line up with TRBD1. The CDR3 runs 15 residues. The trim removed 0 bases at V and 0 bases at J, leaving 3 bases unmatched. CDR1 SGHNT and CDR2 YYREEE come from the germline V gene (reference sequence). This CDR3 reads CASSLGQGVSYEQYF. The CDR3 DNA reads TGTGCCAGCAGCTTGGGACAGGGCGTCTCCTACGAGCAGTACTTC. The full variable domain, its missing parts supplied by reference TRBV5-4 and TRBJ2-7, is ETGVTQSPTHLIKTRGQQVTLRCSSQSGHNTVSWYQQALGQGPQFIFQYYREEENGRGNFPPRFSGLQFPNYSSELNVNALELDDSALYLCASSLGQGVSYEQYFGPGTRLTVT.

The CDR3 is CASSLGVGDRAEKLFF. The CDR3 bases are TGCGCCAGCAGCTTGGGGGTCGGGGACAGGGCGGAAAAACTGTTTTTT. This sequence joins TRBV5-1 and TRBJ1-4; 9 nucleotides align to TRBD1. There are 16 residues in the CDR3. CDR1 SGHRS and CDR2 YFSETQ come from the germline V gene. Trimming at V came to 0 bases and at J to 8 bases, leaving 8 bases not matched to a gene.

This chain uses TRBV19 with TRBJ2-1; 15 bases agree with TRBD2. This CDR3 region has 16 residues. Germline V gene lookup returns CDR1 LNHDA and CDR2 SQIVND (reference sequence). V was pared by 1 base and J by 7 bases, with 2 bases of the junction left unmatched. The CDR3 reads CASSIAGLAGGNEQFF. The CDR3 nucleotides are TGTGCCAGTAGTATAGCCGGACTAGCGGGGGGGAATGAGCAGTTCTTC.

V is TRBV11-2 and J is TRBJ1-6, with D possibly matching TRBD1 (6 bases). CDR3 length: 15 residues. Looked up from germline, CDR1 is SGHAT and CDR2 is FQNNGV. Trimming removed 0 bases from V and 10 bases from J, with 13 bases in between. Here the CDR3 reads CASSLEPTGNSPLHF. DNA for the CDR3: TGTGCCAGCAGCTTAGAGCCTACAGGGAACTCACCCCTCCACTTT.